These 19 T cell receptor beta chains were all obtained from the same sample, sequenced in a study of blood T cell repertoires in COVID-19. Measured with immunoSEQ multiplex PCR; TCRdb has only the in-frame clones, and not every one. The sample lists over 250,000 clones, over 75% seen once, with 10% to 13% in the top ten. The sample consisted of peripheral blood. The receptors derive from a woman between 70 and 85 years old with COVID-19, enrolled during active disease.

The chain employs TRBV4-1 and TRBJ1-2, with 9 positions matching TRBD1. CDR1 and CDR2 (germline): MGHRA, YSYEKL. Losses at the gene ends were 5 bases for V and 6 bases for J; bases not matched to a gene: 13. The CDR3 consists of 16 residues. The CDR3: CASSSPPRQGGDGYTF. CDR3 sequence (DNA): TGCGCCAGCAGCTCCCCTCCTCGACAGGGGGGAGATGGCTACACCTTC.

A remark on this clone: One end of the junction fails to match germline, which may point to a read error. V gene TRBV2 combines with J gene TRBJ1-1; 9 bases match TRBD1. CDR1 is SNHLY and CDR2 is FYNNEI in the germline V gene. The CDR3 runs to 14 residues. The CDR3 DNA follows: TGTGCCAGCAATGAACAGGGGGCGCAGACTGAAGCTTTCTTT. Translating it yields CASNEQGAQTEAFF.

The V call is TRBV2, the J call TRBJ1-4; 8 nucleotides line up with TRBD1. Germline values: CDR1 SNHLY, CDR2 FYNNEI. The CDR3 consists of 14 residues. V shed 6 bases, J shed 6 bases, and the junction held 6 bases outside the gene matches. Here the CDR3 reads CASRDRDLDEKLFF. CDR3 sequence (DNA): TGTGCCAGCAGGGACAGGGATCTGGATGAAAAACTGTTTTTT.

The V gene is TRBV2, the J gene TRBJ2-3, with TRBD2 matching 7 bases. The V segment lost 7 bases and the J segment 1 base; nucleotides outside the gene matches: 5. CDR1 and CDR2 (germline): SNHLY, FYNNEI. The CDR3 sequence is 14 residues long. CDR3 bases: TGTGCCAGCAAGTCGGCGGGAGGCACAGATACGCAGTATTTT. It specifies CASKSAGGTDTQYF.

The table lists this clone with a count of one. The CDR3 DNA reads TGTGCCAGCAGCTTGTCGGGGACCTACAATGAGCAGTTCTTC. Translated, it gives CASSLSGTYNEQFF. The chain links TRBV5-4 to TRBJ2-1; a weak D match, TRBD2 (5 bases). This CDR3 has 14 amino acids. Looked up from germline, CDR1 is SGHNT and CDR2 is YYREEE (reference sequence). V was pared by 1 base and J by 2 bases, with 7 bases between. Drawing the rest from reference TRBV5-4 and TRBJ2-1, the complete variable domain is ETGVTQSPTHLIKTRGQQVTLRCSSQSGHNTVSWYQQALGQGPQFIFQYYREEENGRGNFPPRFSGLQFPNYSSELNVNALELDDSALYLCASSLSGTYNEQFFGPGTRLTVL.

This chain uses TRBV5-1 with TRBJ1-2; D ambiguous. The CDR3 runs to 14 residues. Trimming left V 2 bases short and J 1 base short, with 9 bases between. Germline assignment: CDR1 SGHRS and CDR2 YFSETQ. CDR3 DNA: TGCGCCAGCAGCTTTCGGGGAATTAACTATGGCTACACCTTC. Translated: CASSFRGINYGYTF.

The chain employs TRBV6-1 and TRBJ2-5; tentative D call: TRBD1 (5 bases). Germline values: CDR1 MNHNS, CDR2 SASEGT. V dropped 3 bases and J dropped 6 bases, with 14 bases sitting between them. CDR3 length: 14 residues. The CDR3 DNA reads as TGTGCCAGCAGTGATCAGGGCTCGGCGAAGACCCAGTACTTC. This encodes CASSDQGSAKTQYF.

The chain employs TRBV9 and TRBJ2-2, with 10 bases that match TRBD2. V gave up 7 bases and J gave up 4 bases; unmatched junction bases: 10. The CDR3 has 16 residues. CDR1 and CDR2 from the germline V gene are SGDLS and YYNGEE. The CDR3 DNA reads TGTGCCAGCGGACTACCTCTAGCGGGAGTCACCGGGGAGCTGTTTTTT. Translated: CASGLPLAGVTGELFF.

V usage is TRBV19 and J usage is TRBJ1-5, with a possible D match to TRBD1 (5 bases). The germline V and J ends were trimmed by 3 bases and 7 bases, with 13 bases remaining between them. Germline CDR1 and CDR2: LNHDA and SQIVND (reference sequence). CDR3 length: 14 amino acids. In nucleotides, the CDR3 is TGTGCCAGTAGTATCTCAGGGTGGGGACAGCCCCAGCATTTT. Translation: CASSISGWGQPQHF.

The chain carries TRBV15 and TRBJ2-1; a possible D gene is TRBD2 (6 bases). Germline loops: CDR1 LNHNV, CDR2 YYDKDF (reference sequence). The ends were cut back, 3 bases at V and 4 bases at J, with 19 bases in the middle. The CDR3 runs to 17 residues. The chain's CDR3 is CATSSELSGDTYNEQFF. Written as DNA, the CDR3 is TGTGCCACCAGCAGTGAACTTAGCGGAGACACTTACAATGAGCAGTTCTTC.

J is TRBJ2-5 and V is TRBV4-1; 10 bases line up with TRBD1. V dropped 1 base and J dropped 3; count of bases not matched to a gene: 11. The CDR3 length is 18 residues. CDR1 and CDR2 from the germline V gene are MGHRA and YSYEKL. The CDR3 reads CASSQAASSGTGEETQYF. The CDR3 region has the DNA TGCGCCAGCAGCCAAGCTGCTTCCAGCGGGACAGGGGAAGAGACCCAGTACTTC.

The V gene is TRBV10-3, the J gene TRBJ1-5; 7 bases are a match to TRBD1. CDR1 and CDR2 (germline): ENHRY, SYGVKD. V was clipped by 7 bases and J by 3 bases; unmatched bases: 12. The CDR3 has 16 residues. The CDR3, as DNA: TGTGCCATCATAGGGGGCAGCCTCCCCTTCAATCAGCCCCAGCATTTT. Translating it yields CAIIGGSLPFNQPQHF.

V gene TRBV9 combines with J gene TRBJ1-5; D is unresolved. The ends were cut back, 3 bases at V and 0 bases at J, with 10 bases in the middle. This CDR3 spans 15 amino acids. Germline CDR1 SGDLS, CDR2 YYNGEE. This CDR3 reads CASSAESYSNQPQHF. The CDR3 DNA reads TGTGCCAGCAGCGCCGAGTCGTATAGCAATCAGCCCCAGCATTTT. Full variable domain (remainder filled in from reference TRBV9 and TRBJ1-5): DSGVTQTPKHLITATGQRVTLRCSPRSGDLSVYWYQQSLDQGLQFLIQYYNGEERAKGNILERFSAQQFPDLHSELNLSSLELGDSALYFCASSAESYSNQPQHFGDGTRLSIL.

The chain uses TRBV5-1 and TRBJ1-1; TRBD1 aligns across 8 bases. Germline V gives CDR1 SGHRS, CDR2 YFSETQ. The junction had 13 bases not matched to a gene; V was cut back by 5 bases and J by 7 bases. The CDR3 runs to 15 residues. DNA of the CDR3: TGCGCCAGCAGACCGGGCAGGGGGCGAACTGTTGAAGCTTTCTTT. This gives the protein CASRPGRGRTVEAFF.

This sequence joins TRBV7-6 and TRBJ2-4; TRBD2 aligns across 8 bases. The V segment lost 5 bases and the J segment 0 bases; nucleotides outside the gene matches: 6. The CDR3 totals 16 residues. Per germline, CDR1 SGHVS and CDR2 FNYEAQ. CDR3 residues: CASSPRLAGAKNIQYF. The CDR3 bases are TGTGCCAGCAGCCCACGTCTAGCGGGAGCCAAAAACATTCAGTACTTC.

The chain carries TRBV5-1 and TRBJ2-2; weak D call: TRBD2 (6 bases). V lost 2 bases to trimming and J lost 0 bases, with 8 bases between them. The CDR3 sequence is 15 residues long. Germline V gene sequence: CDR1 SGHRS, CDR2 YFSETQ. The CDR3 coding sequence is TGCGCCAGCAGCTTCGGCGGGACGAACACCGGGGAGCTGTTTTTT. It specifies CASSFGGTNTGELFF.

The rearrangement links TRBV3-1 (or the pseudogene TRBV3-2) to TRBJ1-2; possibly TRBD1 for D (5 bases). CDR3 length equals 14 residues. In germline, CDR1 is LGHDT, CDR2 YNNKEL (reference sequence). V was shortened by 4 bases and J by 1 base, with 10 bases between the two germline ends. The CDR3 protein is CASSPGGDNYGYTF. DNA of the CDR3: TGTGCCAGCAGCCCGGGGGGAGATAACTATGGCTACACCTTC.

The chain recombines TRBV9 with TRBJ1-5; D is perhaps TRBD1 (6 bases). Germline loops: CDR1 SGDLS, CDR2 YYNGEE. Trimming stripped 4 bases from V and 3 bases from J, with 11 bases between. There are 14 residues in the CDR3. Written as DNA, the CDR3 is TGTGCCAGCAGCACAGGACAGAACAATCAGCCCCAGCATTTT. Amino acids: CASSTGQNNQPQHF.

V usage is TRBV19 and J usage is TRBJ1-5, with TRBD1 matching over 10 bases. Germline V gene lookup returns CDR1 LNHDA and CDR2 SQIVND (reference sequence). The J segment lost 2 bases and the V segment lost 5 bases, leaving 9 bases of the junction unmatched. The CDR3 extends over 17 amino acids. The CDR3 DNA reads TGTGCCAGTAGTGCCGACAGGGGGCGAATGGGCAATCAGCCCCAGCATTTT. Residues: CASSADRGRMGNQPQHF.